Listed below are T cell receptor beta chains from one sample, sequenced in a study of blood T cell repertoires in COVID-19. Generated by immunoSEQ multiplex PCR, the TCRdb table keeps only in-frame clones and is missing some. The data contain approximately 57,000 clones, approximately 87% of them singletons. Material for sequencing was peripheral blood. Source of these receptors: a man aged 45-65 years with acute or convalescent COVID-19. The CDR3 runs from the conserved cysteine through the conserved F or W. A D gene is named only where the DNA matches it firmly. Clone sizes are given selectively: once, few, many, or a class where the clone is expanded.

CASSKQLEAFF | TGTGCCAGCAGTAAACAGCTTGAAGCTTTCTTT | TRBJ1-1 | TRBV6-6 | - | -
CASGAIQPQHF | TGTGCTAGTGGTGCTATTCAGCCCCAGCATTTT | TRBJ1-5 | TRBV12-5 | once | -
CASSISTGRSYEQYF | TGCGCCAGTAGTATCTCGACAGGGAGGTCCTACGAGCAGTACTTC | TRBJ2-7 | TRBV19 | - | -
CASSQDSSISYEQYF | TGCGCCAGCAGCCAAGATTCCAGTATATCCTACGAGCAGTACTTC | TRBJ2-7 | TRBV4-1 | medium-sized | -
CASSVGTGQAFF | TGCGCCAGCAGTGTGGGGACAGGACAAGCTTTCTTT | TRBJ1-1 | TRBV4-1 | - | TRBD1
CASSLGAGVHYGYTF | TGTGCCAGCAGCTTAGGGGCAGGGGTACACTATGGCTACACCTTC | TRBJ1-2 | TRBV7-9 | - | -
CASGLVQESEQYF | TGTGCTAGTGGTTTGGTACAAGAATCCGAGCAGTACTTC | TRBJ2-7 | TRBV12-5 | - | -
CASSYGSYGYTF | TGTGCCAGCAGTTACGGCAGCTATGGCTACACCTTC | TRBJ1-2 | TRBV6-5 | - | -
CASSQGQGAGYYEQYF | TGTGCCAGCAGCCAAGGACAGGGGGCCGGGTACTACGAGCAGTACTTC | TRBJ2-7 | TRBV3-1/TRBV3-2 | - | TRBD1
CASSLTTGGTGELFF | TGTGCCAGCAGCTTAACGACGGGAGGCACCGGGGAGCTGTTTTTT | TRBJ2-2 | TRBV7-3 | once | TRBD2
CATDRDYGYTF | TGTGCCACCGACAGGGACTATGGCTACACCTTC | TRBJ1-2 | TRBV2 | - | TRBD1
CASGLVSGASEAFF | TGTGCTAGTGGTTTGGTAAGTGGGGCCTCTGAAGCTTTCTTT | TRBJ1-1 | TRBV12-5 | - | -
CASSLPGTRQSGANVLTF | TGTGCCAGCAGCTTACCCGGAACGCGACAGTCTGGGGCCAACGTCCTGACTTTC | TRBJ2-6 | TRBV7-6 | once | -
CASRPRDRTYNSPLHF | TGTGCCAGCAGACCCCGGGACAGGACCTATAATTCACCCCTCCACTTT | TRBJ1-6 | TRBV7-2 | - | TRBD1
CSVEGGTGGFTEAFF | TGCAGCGTTGAAGGGGGGACAGGGGGCTTCACTGAAGCTTTCTTT | TRBJ1-1 | TRBV29-1 | - | TRBD1
CASSQDWETGELFF | TGTGCCAGCAGCCAAGATTGGGAGACCGGGGAGCTGTTTTTT | TRBJ2-2 | TRBV3-1/TRBV3-2 | medium-sized | -
CASSYSAGGSTGELFF | TGTGCCAGCAGTTACTCCGCGGGAGGGAGCACCGGGGAGCTGTTTTTT | TRBJ2-2 | TRBV6-2/TRBV6-3 | - | TRBD2
CASSEGNLYELGAAFF | TGTGCCAGCAGTGAAGGGAACCTTTATGAACTAGGTGCAGCTTTCTTT | TRBJ1-1 | TRBV2 | - | -
CASSLRTGFGQPQHF | TGTGCCAGCAGTTTAAGGACAGGGTTCGGACAGCCCCAGCATTTT | TRBJ1-5 | TRBV27 | - | TRBD1
CASSSDSRNSPLHF | TGTGCCAGCAGCTCAGACAGCCGGAATTCACCCCTCCACTTT | TRBJ1-6 | TRBV7-9 | - | -
CASSVLAGEIRCSPLHF | TGTGCCAGCAGCGTACTGGCAGGGGAAATACGATGTTCACCCCTCCACTTT | TRBJ1-6 | TRBV9 | once | -
CATQGSGNQPQHF | TGTGCCACACAGGGGTCCGGCAATCAGCCCCAGCATTTT | TRBJ1-5 | TRBV2 | - | TRBD1
CASSLAGGAGHEQFF | TGCGCCAGCAGCTTGGCTGGGGGGGCCGGTCATGAGCAGTTCTTC | TRBJ2-1 | TRBV5-1 | - | -
CASSASGASSYEQYF | TGTGCCAGCAGTGCTAGCGGGGCCAGCTCCTACGAGCAGTACTTC | TRBJ2-7 | TRBV6-6 | - | TRBD2
CASSFLGQGDKPQHF | TGTGCCAGTAGTTTCCTTGGACAGGGGGATAAGCCCCAGCATTTT | TRBJ1-5 | TRBV19 | - | TRBD1
CASSQGQNSPLHF | TGTGCCAGCAGCCAGGGACAGAATTCACCCCTCCACTTT | TRBJ1-6 | TRBV3-1/TRBV3-2 | few | TRBD1
CSVELQGRETQYF | TGCAGCGTTGAACTACAGGGTAGGGAGACCCAGTACTTC | TRBJ2-5 | TRBV29-1 | once | -
CASSLDRVSPLHF | TGTGCCAGCAGTTTGGACAGGGTTTCACCCCTCCACTTT | TRBJ1-6 | TRBV12-3/TRBV12-4 | - | TRBD1
CASSGIRRDRGTDTQYF | TGTGCCAGCAGCGGAATACGCCGGGACAGGGGCACAGATACGCAGTATTTT | TRBJ2-3 | TRBV28 | - | TRBD1
CASSRLAYYNEQFF | TGTGCCAGCAGCCGACTAGCGTACTACAATGAGCAGTTCTTC | TRBJ2-1 | TRBV28 | - | TRBD2
CASSFGGTEAFF | TGTGCCAGCAGCTTTGGGGGGACTGAAGCTTTCTTT | TRBJ1-1 | TRBV5-4 | - | -
CATPGGTNEKLFF | TGTGCCACTCCGGGGGGAACTAATGAAAAACTGTTTTTT | TRBJ1-4 | TRBV7-9 | - | -
CASREGDRGYGYTF | TGTGCCAGCAGGGAGGGGGACAGGGGCTATGGCTACACCTTC | TRBJ1-2 | TRBV25-1 | few | TRBD1
CASRMAGEVYGYTF | TGTGCCAGTAGAATGGCCGGGGAAGTTTATGGCTACACCTTC | TRBJ1-2 | TRBV19 | - | -
CATVTSHYGYTF | TGTGCCACCGTTACTTCTCACTATGGCTACACCTTC | TRBJ1-2 | TRBV6-5 | few | -
CASSPRLGFGPDTQYF | TGTGCCAGCAGCCCTAGACTAGGGTTTGGCCCAGATACGCAGTATTTT | TRBJ2-3 | TRBV11-3 | - | -
CASTVGGAGGNEQFF | TGTGCCAGCACCGTGGGGGGGGCTGGTGGTAATGAGCAGTTCTTC | TRBJ2-1 | TRBV28 | - | -
CASSEMAGYTGELFF | TGTGCCAGCAGTGAAATGGCAGGATACACCGGGGAGCTGTTTTTT | TRBJ2-2 | TRBV6-1 | - | -
CASSTELAGSSTGELFF | TGTGCCAGCAGCACCGAACTAGCGGGGTCGAGCACCGGGGAGCTGTTTTTT | TRBJ2-2 | TRBV7-3 | few | TRBD2
CASSPVISGSNTGELFF | TGCGCCAGCAGTCCGGTGATTAGCGGGTCGAACACCGGGGAGCTGTTTTTT | TRBJ2-2 | TRBV10-1 | - | TRBD2
CASSSRIREGRDTQYF | TGTGCCAGCAGCTCTAGAATTCGGGAGGGCCGGGATACGCAGTATTTT | TRBJ2-3 | TRBV11-3 | - | TRBD2
CASSLAGAGETQYF | TGTGCCAGCAGCTTGGCGGGCGCGGGAGAGACCCAGTACTTC | TRBJ2-5 | TRBV5-4 | - | -
CASSFAEGARYTF | TGTGCCAGCAGTTTTGCTGAGGGGGCTCGCTACACCTTC | TRBJ1-2 | TRBV27 | - | TRBD1
CASSSGRLGNEQFF | TGTGCCAGCAGCTCCGGGAGACTGGGCAATGAGCAGTTCTTC | TRBJ2-1 | TRBV7-9 | few | -
CASSSQANEQFF | TGCGCCAGCAGCTCCCAGGCCAATGAGCAGTTCTTC | TRBJ2-1 | TRBV5-1 | - | -